This paragraph covers one T cell receptor beta chain sequence. This CDR3 is 14 amino acids long. V dropped 0 bases and J dropped 2; count of bases not matched to a gene: 2. Germline V gene lookup returns CDR1 SGDLS and CDR2 YYNGEE. The sample is drawn from a study of technical replicates of blood from a handful of donors. Data came from immunoSEQ multiplex PCR; TCRdb stores just in-frame clones and leaves some out. This table has about 97,000 clones, roughly 95% appearing once. The receptor's source is a human donor in good health. The rearrangement uses TRBV9 and TRBJ2-7, with 7 bases lining up with TRBD2. Sequencing used T cells isolated from PBMCs. The CDR3 DNA is TGTGCCAGCAGCGTAGCTGCGGGAGCCTACGAGCAGTACTTC. This codes for CASSVAAGAYEQYF. Full variable domain (rest looked up from reference TRBV9 and TRBJ2-7): DSGVTQTPKHLITATGQRVTLRCSPRSGDLSVYWYQQSLDQGLQFLIQYYNGEERAKGNILERFSAQQFPDLHSELNLSSLELGDSALYFCASSVAAGAYEQYFGPGTRLTVT.